What follows are 2 T cell receptor beta chains derived from one specimen sequenced in a study of blood T cell repertoires in COVID-19. TCRdb's copy holds only in-frame clones and misses some; the assay was immunoSEQ multiplex PCR. The data hold some 450,000 clones, with around 90% observed a single time. The sample taken for sequencing was peripheral blood. The receptors stem from a man in his late teens or twenties with COVID-19, enrolled during active disease.

This clone was recorded a few times. This chain uses TRBV6-5 with TRBJ2-1; the D gene is possibly TRBD2 (5 bases). The CDR3 is 15 amino acids. Trimming took off 0 bases at V and 2 bases at J, with 8 bases between the two ends. From germline, CDR1 is MNHEY and CDR2 SVGAGI. The CDR3 DNA reads TGTGCCAGCAGTTACTCTCCAGCGGCCTACAATGAGCAGTTCTTC. Its translation is CASSYSPAAYNEQFF.

This chain's CDR3 is CASSLSGSWAGNQPQHF. For the CDR3, the DNA is TGTGCCAGCAGTTTATCGGGCTCTTGGGCTGGCAATCAGCCCCAGCATTTT. The V call is TRBV27, the J call TRBJ1-5; D is undetermined. V gave up 0 bases and J gave up 2 bases, with 14 bases separating them. Germline assignment: CDR1 MNHEY and CDR2 SMNVEV (reference sequence). CDR3 size: 17 residues.